There are a few counts of the clone carrying this TCR beta chain. Its cognate antigen is unknown. Template switching added a universal primer binding site, and final cDNA carried unique molecular identifiers. TCRdb redid the calling of the 5' RACE reads with MiXCR, one entry per CDR3 protein. Among 500,000 to 700,000 distinct CDR3 sequences listed, roughly 7.1% were seen once. The CDR3 is 18 residues long. With 2 bases clipped from V and 3 bases from J, the junction kept 10 bases outside the gene matches. Looked up from germline, CDR1 is MGHRA and CDR2 is YSYEKL. The sample belongs to a study of identical twins. Study-level points and caveats: Sequences that were out-of-frame, alpha and twin-shared displayed an excess of low generation probability. The degree of excess twin sharing was weaker in beta out-of-frame sequences.

Every one of the donors was a healthy Caucasian. In addition, the sample was reused for a study of yellow fever vaccine responses in identical twins.

The chain links TRBV4-1 to TRBJ1-5, with 10 nucleotides matching TRBD1. This sequence was found in a woman between 18 and 29 years old in good health. What was sequenced was PBMCs. In DNA form, the CDR3 reads TGCGCCAGCAGCCAACTCTCTCGGGGACAGGGGATCAATCAGCCCCAGCATTTT. Its translation is CASSQLSRGQGINQPQHF.